This T cell receptor (beta chain) was sequenced for a study of T cell responses to AZD1222 COVID-19 vaccine (dated by TCRdb to about 2021). About the investigation overall: A total of 230 or so trial participants underwent TCR sequencing, of whom 200 to 220 received two doses of AZD1222 and roughly 25 received two doses of the MenACWY control vaccine. Trial participants were enrolled by age into subgroups of 18-55, 56-69 and 70-plus years, and approximately 150, 30 and 60 TCR-sequenced participants, respectively, were included in these subgroups.

Here is what the overall study found, with its caveats: In the small 56-69-year group, the increase in depth fell short of significance, most likely because of low power. Participants were mostly white British and included more females than males, and it was suggested by the authors that clonal diversity may have been underestimated. Because no day 14 peak-response samples were available, the repertoires could be characterized only after the peak T cell response. The whole spike protein was spanned by vaccine-associated CD4 TCRs, and dominant responses were seen in regions 160-218 and 743-854. Conclusions about previously exposed vaccinees are limited because only five to seven AZD1222 recipients were SARS-CoV-2 seropositive at baseline. Nearly half of unique spike-specific TCRs reportedly recognized epitopes outside regions mutated in the B.1.351 and B.1.1.7 variants. A significant rise in spike-specific TCR breadth and depth was observed after two AZD1222 doses relative to day 0 and relative to MenACWY recipients.

The sample's time point label is to be understood as: baseline before first vaccination. The sample's treatment or condition label is to be understood as: meningococcal conjugate vaccine given as trial control. The vaccinee samples were drawn from two UK trials, COV001 and COV002, one of which was a single-blind randomized controlled phase 2/3 trial testing AZD1222 (ChAdOx1 nCoV-19) in healthy adults. For TCRbeta chain sequencing, PBMC samples were collected from trial participants at day 0 and at day 28 after the second dose. The CDR3 regions of human TCRbeta chains were analyzed by immunosequencing. Turning to the authors' computational methods: Repertoire TCRs were matched against a reference library of SARS-CoV-2-specific TCRs generated with the MIRA antigen-specificity platform. Breadth meant the fraction of unique TCRs that were SARS-CoV-2-associated, whereas depth meant the fraction of total T cells that were SARS-CoV-2-associated. Using the MIRA data, every spike-specific TCR was mapped to the spike region that the TCR reacted to and assigned to either a CD4 or a CD8 class. Log10-transformed breadth and depth values were compared by one-way ANOVA with Sidak's multiple comparisons tests. TCRdb holds this immuneACCESS table with in-frame rearrangements only. Some clones are missing; in checked studies, unresolved V genes explain under half, and the rest has no known cause. The V and J calls and clone size come from that table; D and trimming were worked out from the DNA. This sample has about 160,000 clones in its table, and just over 90% of those were observed once. The ten biggest clones cover 4.4% of the sample.

On this clone itself: The antigen this receptor binds is unknown. No much larger clonotype is one base removed from it; base qualities were not supplied.

From the germline V gene (reference sequence), CDR1 is GTSNPN and CDR2 is SVGIG. At the junction V is shortened by 0 bases and J by 1 base, with 6 bases in between. From cysteine to phenylalanine, the CDR3 is 13 amino acids long. The DNA shown is the 39-base CDR3, in frame from base 1. This sequence uses TRBV30 and TRBJ1-1, with the identity of the D gene unclear. The TCR sequence derives from an adult in good health. The sample was peripheral blood, taken on day 0 of MenACWY control vaccination. The nucleotide sequence is TGTGCCTGGAGTGTTGGAGGGAACACTGAAGCTTTCTTT. This sequence encodes CAWSVGGNTEAFF.